This T cell receptor beta chain comes out of a study of T cell clones after liver transplantation. Study-level background: In this trial, immunosuppression withdrawal was attempted within 2 years of liver transplant. TCRbeta sequencing after a pre-transplant mixed lymphocyte reaction identified graft-donor-reactive clones, later tracked in post-transplant blood. As an antigen-independent comparator, third-party-reactive TCRbeta sequences came from pre-transplant mixed lymphocyte reactions.

The germline V gene has CDR1 SGHVS and CDR2 FNYEAQ. Trimming removed 5 bases at V and 0 bases at J, with 11 bases between. The CDR3 loop spans 15 amino acids. Profiled with immunoSEQ multiplex PCR; TCRdb holds only in-frame clones, not every one. The sample has around 97,000 clones; around 84% are singletons. Material: CD4+ T cells from blood, obtained around 48 months after liver transplant. This clonotype originated in a human patient who received a liver transplant. Some of these T cells may belong to the graft donor. This chain uses TRBV7-6 with TRBJ1-3; no definite D call. CDR3 residues: CASSPDGDSGNTIYF. Here the CDR3 DNA reads TGTGCCAGCAGCCCAGACGGCGACTCTGGAAACACCATATATTTT.